This paragraph covers one T cell receptor (beta chain) sequence. The data were obtained in a study of T cells after somatic rescue of genetic block. V was clipped by 0 bases and J by 5 bases; unmatched bases: 8. Germline loops: CDR1 LNHDA, CDR2 SQIVND (reference sequence). This CDR3 is built from 18 residues. The method was immunoSEQ multiplex PCR; TCRdb's version includes in-frame clones alone and lacks a portion of them. The data show about 63,000 clones, under 95% seen once. The genes are TRBV19 and TRBJ2-1; TRBD2 aligns across 12 bases. The specimen sequenced was peripheral blood mononuclear cells (PBMCs). The source of this sequence is a man between 35 and 55 years old. CDR3 sequence reads: CASSIDGSASGGDNEQFF. The CDR3, as DNA: TGTGCCAGTAGTATAGATGGTTCGGCTAGCGGGGGGGACAATGAGCAGTTCTTC.